A selection of T cell receptor beta chains follows, all from one sample in a study of spatial heterogeneity in lung cancer. A single record per CDR3 protein comes from TCRdb applying MiXCR to the 5' RACE reads. The table has 95,000 to 120,000 distinct CDR3 sequences, about 10% seen once. The sample consisted of PBMCs, taken at follow-up. The receptor set was obtained from a female donor with early-stage non-small cell lung cancer. CDR3s include the opening cysteine and the closing phenylalanine or tryptophan. A D gene is named only where the DNA matches it firmly. Expanded clones are given a class, and other clones once, few, many or no size at all.

cdr3_aa	cdr3_nt	v_call	j_call	clone_size	d_call
CATQPAPYEQYF	TGTGCCACCCAGCCCGCCCCCTACGAGCAGTACTTC	TRBV6-5	TRBJ2-7	-	-
CATSDESGRAGELFF	TGTGCCACCAGTGATGAGAGCGGGAGGGCCGGGGAGCTGTTTTTT	TRBV24-1	TRBJ2-2	few	TRBD2
CASSLGLTSTDTQYF	TGTGCCAGCAGCTTAGGTCTCACCAGCACAGATACGCAGTATTTT	TRBV7-2	TRBJ2-3	-	-
CASSLDGETQYF	TGCGCCAGCAGCTTGGACGGGGAGACCCAGTACTTC	TRBV5-1	TRBJ2-5	few	-
CASSQRQGEKQYF	TGTGCCAGCAGTCAAAGACAGGGGGAAAAGCAGTACTTC	TRBV12-3/TRBV12-4	TRBJ2-7	-	TRBD1
CASSQDFRTSGIDTQYF	TGTGCCAGCAGCCAAGATTTTAGGACTAGCGGGATTGACACGCAGTATTTT	TRBV14	TRBJ2-3	-	TRBD2
CAIGTRGHSYEQYF	TGTGCCATCGGTACCAGGGGCCATTCCTACGAGCAGTACTTC	TRBV10-3	TRBJ2-7	few	-
CASSLDTRSYNEQFF	TGCGCCAGCAGTTTGGACACTCGTTCCTACAATGAGCAGTTCTTC	TRBV5-1	TRBJ2-1	-	-
CASGFGAKGPEAFF	TGTGCTAGTGGTTTTGGGGCGAAGGGCCCTGAAGCTTTCTTT	TRBV12-5	TRBJ1-1	few	-
CASSPPFGSEAFF	TGTGCCAGCTCACCACCGTTCGGTTCAGAAGCTTTCTTT	TRBV18	TRBJ1-1	-	-
CASRRQGETQYF	TGTGCCAGCAGGCGACAGGGGGAGACCCAGTACTTC	TRBV7-9	TRBJ2-5	many	TRBD1
CASSLVGVVQETQYF	TGTGCCAGCAGCTTAGTTGGAGTGGTCCAAGAGACCCAGTACTTC	TRBV11-2	TRBJ2-5	few	-
CSVAGAPQETQYF	TGCAGCGTTGCGGGAGCCCCCCAAGAGACCCAGTACTTC	TRBV29-1	TRBJ2-5	many	-
CSVLSQGGVDQPQHF	TGCAGCGTTTTGAGTCAGGGAGGAGTTGATCAGCCCCAGCATTTT	TRBV29-1	TRBJ1-5	many	-
CARSGTSIYEQYF	TGTGCCCGCTCCGGGACTAGTATCTACGAGCAGTACTTC	TRBV30	TRBJ2-7	-	TRBD2
CASRGKDSGANVLTF	TGTGCCAGCAGGGGAAAGGACTCTGGGGCCAACGTCCTGACTTTC	TRBV28	TRBJ2-6	-	-
CASSLGSETQYF	TGTGCCAGCAGCTTAGGTAGTGAGACCCAGTACTTC	TRBV11-1	TRBJ2-5	many	-
CASSQAPFRGRTEAFF	TGCGCCAGCAGCCAAGCACCCTTCAGGGGGCGAACTGAAGCTTTCTTT	TRBV4-1	TRBJ1-1	few	TRBD1
CASSRTGGLDGYTF	TGTGCCAGCTCACGAACAGGGGGCTTAGATGGCTACACCTTC	TRBV18	TRBJ1-2	few	TRBD1
CASSLRDSKDEQYF	TGTGCCAGCAGTCTTAGGGACAGCAAAGACGAGCAGTACTTC	TRBV6-1	TRBJ2-7	few	TRBD1
CASSLGLADAYQETQYF	TGCGCCAGCAGCCTCGGACTAGCGGATGCGTACCAAGAGACCCAGTACTTC	TRBV5-1	TRBJ2-5	-	TRBD2
CASSQDLTNTEAFF	TGTGCCAGCAGCCAAGATTTAACGAACACTGAAGCTTTCTTT	TRBV4-2	TRBJ1-1	many	-
CASSRLRGDEPQHF	TGTGCCAGCAGTCGATTAAGGGGGGATGAACCCCAGCATTTT	TRBV12-3/TRBV12-4	TRBJ1-5	-	-
CSVAWGPSKDQPQHF	TGCAGCGTTGCTTGGGGACCCTCAAAAGATCAGCCCCAGCATTTT	TRBV29-1	TRBJ1-5	few	-
CASNRVSGNTDTQYF	TGTGCCAGCAACCGCGTTAGCGGAAACACAGATACGCAGTATTTT	TRBV2	TRBJ2-3	few	-
CASGTGGLLGTEAFF	TGTGCCAGTGGGACAGGGGGCTTATTGGGCACTGAAGCTTTCTTT	TRBV9	TRBJ1-1	few	TRBD1
CASTPVGQSSYNEQFF	TGTGCCAGCACGCCGGTCGGGCAGAGCTCCTACAATGAGCAGTTCTTC	TRBV28	TRBJ2-1	many	-
CASSLWANTEAFF	TGTGCCAGCAGCCTTTGGGCGAACACTGAAGCTTTCTTT	TRBV6-5	TRBJ1-1	many	-
CASSVHGGNTGELFF	TGTGCCAGCAGCGTTCACGGCGGGAACACCGGGGAGCTGTTTTTT	TRBV9	TRBJ2-2	many	-
CASRRQGNQPQHF	TGTGCCAGCAGAAGACAGGGGAATCAGCCCCAGCATTTT	TRBV6-6	TRBJ1-5	many	TRBD1
CSARGRPGSEPYF	TGCAGTGCTAGGGGTAGGCCCGGGTCCGAGCCGTACTTC	TRBV20-1	TRBJ2-7	-	-
CASTADVYNEQFF	TGTGCCAGCACCGCCGACGTATACAATGAGCAGTTCTTC	TRBV6-1	TRBJ2-1	-	-
CAISARDRTSTDTQYF	TGTGCCATCAGCGCCAGGGACAGAACTAGCACAGATACGCAGTATTTT	TRBV10-3	TRBJ2-3	-	TRBD1
CATSRDLTDGYGGYTF	TGTGCCACCAGCAGAGATCTTACAGATGGTTACGGTGGCTACACCTTC	TRBV15	TRBJ1-2	-	-
CASSPVVDAEAFF	TGTGCCAGCAGCCCGGTAGTGGATGCTGAAGCTTTCTTT	TRBV16	TRBJ1-1	few	-
CASSPGLIPDTQYF	TGTGCCAGCAGCCCGGGACTGATACCAGATACGCAGTATTTT	TRBV12-3/TRBV12-4	TRBJ2-3	-	-
CSAKGQGRDSPLHF	TGCAGTGCCAAGGGACAGGGGAGGGATTCACCCCTCCACTTT	TRBV20-1	TRBJ1-6	many	TRBD1
CASSLSRTSSGNTIYF	TGTGCCAGCAGTTTATCACGGACGAGCTCTGGAAACACCATATATTTT	TRBV27	TRBJ1-3	few	-
CASSLPRILRGEQFF	TGTGCCAGCAGCTTACCCCGAATTTTAAGGGGGGAGCAGTTCTTC	TRBV7-8	TRBJ2-1	-	-
CASRPQGRNSPLHF	TGTGCCAGCAGACCACAGGGTCGTAATTCACCCCTCCACTTT	TRBV25-1	TRBJ1-6	-	-
CASSIGQAYEQYF	TGCGCCAGCAGCATAGGACAGGCCTACGAGCAGTACTTC	TRBV5-1	TRBJ2-7	few	TRBD1
CAWRRNTEAFF	TGTGCCTGGAGGCGGAACACTGAAGCTTTCTTT	TRBV30	TRBJ1-1	few	-
CASSEFTVLGGNQPQHF	TGCGCCAGCAGTGAGTTCACAGTCCTGGGAGGCAATCAGCCCCAGCATTTT	TRBV10-2	TRBJ1-5	-	-
CASGSRQGTINYGYTF	TGTGCCAGCGGGTCCCGACAGGGAACAATTAACTATGGCTACACCTTC	TRBV28	TRBJ1-2	few	TRBD1
CATSDFGQPNTGELFF	TGTGCCACCAGTGATTTCGGACAGCCTAACACCGGGGAGCTGTTTTTT	TRBV24-1	TRBJ2-2	-	-
CSAREGLHYEQYF	TGCAGTGCTAGAGAGGGACTTCACTACGAGCAGTACTTC	TRBV20-1	TRBJ2-7	-	-
CSVEEVQVYEAFF	TGCAGCGTTGAAGAAGTACAGGTGTATGAAGCTTTCTTT	TRBV29-1	TRBJ1-1	many	-
CASSYRGVRSNQPQHF	TGTGCCAGTAGTTATAGAGGTGTAAGGAGCAATCAGCCCCAGCATTTT	TRBV19	TRBJ1-5	-	-
CASSRIGTADYGYTF	TGTGCCAGCAGCAGAATAGGGACAGCCGACTATGGCTACACCTTC	TRBV5-6	TRBJ1-2	-	TRBD1
CVSEGSGASVLTF	TGTGTCAGCGAAGGGTCCGGGGCCAGCGTCCTGACTTTC	TRBV9	TRBJ2-6	-	-
CASSFEGQGNSPLHF	TGTGCCAGCAGCTTTGAGGGACAGGGGAATTCACCCCTCCACTTT	TRBV5-6	TRBJ1-6	-	TRBD1
CASSPTGRGRGNEQFF	TGTGCCAGCAGCCCGACTGGCCGCGGGAGAGGGAATGAGCAGTTCTTC	TRBV7-9	TRBJ2-1	few	TRBD2
CASSKPYPWTSGDNEQFF	TGTGCCAGCAGCAAGCCATACCCGTGGACTAGCGGAGACAATGAGCAGTTCTTC	TRBV21-1	TRBJ2-1	many	-
CASSISPQIADTQYF	TGTGCCAGTAGTATCTCCCCCCAGATTGCAGATACGCAGTATTTT	TRBV19	TRBJ2-3	many	-
CASSLVARGHYEQYF	TGTGCCAGCAGCTTAGTAGCAAGAGGCCACTACGAGCAGTACTTC	TRBV11-2	TRBJ2-7	-	-